This T cell receptor (beta chain) came from a study of OX40 agonist ivuxolimab in advanced cancers. Broader study findings: The study found that CD8+ T cells averaged more expanded clones than CD4+.

On this clone itself: Its antigen remains unidentified.

Libraries were prepared by immunoSEQ multiplex PCR; TCRdb keeps only in-frame clonotypes and omits some of them. The table includes 76,000 or so clones, approximately 85% detected once. The germline V and J ends were trimmed by 1 base and 3 bases, with 13 bases remaining between them. CDR1 SGHKS and CDR2 YYEKEE come from the germline V gene (reference sequence). This CDR3 is 15 amino acids long. Anyone with autoimmune disease history or systemic immunosuppression was excluded. This clonotype originated in an adult with an advanced solid tumor such as melanoma, head and neck, liver or kidney cancer. The material sequenced was CD4+ or CD8+ T cells sorted from blood, taken in a trial of the OX40 agonist ivuxolimab. V gene TRBV5-5 combines with J gene TRBJ1-2; D might be TRBD1 (5 bases). The CDR3 here is CASSLSMLGDYGYTF. The CDR3, as DNA: TGTGCCAGCAGCTTGTCCATGTTGGGGGACTATGGCTACACCTTC.